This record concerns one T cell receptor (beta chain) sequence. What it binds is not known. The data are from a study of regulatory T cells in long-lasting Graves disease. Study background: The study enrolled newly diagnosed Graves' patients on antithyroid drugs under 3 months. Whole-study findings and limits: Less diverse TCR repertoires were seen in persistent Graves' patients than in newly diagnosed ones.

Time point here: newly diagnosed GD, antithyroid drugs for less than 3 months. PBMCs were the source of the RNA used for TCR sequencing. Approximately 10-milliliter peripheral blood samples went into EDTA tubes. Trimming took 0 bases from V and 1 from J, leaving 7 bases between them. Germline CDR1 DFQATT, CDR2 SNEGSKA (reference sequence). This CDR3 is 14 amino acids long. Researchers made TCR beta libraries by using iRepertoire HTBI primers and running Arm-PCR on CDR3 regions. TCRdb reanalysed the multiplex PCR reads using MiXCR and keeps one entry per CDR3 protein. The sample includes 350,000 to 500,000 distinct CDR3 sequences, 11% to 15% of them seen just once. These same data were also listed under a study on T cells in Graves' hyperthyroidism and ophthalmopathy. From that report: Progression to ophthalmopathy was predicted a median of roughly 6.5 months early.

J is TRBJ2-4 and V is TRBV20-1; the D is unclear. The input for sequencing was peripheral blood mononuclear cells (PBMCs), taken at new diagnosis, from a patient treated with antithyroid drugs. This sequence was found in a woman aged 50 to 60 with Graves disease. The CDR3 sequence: CSARDASAKNIQYF. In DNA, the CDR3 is TGCAGTGCTAGAGATGCTAGTGCCAAAAACATTCAGTACTTC.